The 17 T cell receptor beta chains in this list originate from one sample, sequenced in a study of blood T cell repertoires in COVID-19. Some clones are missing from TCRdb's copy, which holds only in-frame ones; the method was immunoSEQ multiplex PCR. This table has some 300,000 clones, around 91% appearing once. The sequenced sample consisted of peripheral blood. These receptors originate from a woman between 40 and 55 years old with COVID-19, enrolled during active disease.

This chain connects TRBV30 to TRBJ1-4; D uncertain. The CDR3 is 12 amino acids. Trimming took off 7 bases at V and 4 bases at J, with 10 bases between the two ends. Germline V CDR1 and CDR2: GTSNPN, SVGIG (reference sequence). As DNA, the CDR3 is TGTGCCTTGGCGCGGAATAATGAAAAACTGTTTTTT. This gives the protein CALARNNEKLFF.

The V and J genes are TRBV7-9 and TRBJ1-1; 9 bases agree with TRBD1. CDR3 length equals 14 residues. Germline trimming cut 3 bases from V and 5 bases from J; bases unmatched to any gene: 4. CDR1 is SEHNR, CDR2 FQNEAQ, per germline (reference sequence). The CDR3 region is CASSFGTGRTEAFF. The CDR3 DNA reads TGTGCCAGCAGCTTCGGGACAGGGAGGACTGAAGCTTTCTTT.

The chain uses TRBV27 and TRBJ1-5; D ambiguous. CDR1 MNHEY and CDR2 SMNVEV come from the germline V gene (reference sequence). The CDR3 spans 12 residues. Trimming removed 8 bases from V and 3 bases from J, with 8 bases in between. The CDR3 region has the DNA TGTGCCAGCGGAGGGCCCAATCAGCCCCAGCATTTT. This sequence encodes CASGGPNQPQHF.

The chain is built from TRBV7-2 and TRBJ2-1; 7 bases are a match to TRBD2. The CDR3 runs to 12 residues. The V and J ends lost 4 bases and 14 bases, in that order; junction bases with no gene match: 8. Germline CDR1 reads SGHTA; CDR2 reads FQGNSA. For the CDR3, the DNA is TGTGCCAGCAGCTCGGGGGGAGGGGCGAAGTTCTTC. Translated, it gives CASSSGGGAKFF.

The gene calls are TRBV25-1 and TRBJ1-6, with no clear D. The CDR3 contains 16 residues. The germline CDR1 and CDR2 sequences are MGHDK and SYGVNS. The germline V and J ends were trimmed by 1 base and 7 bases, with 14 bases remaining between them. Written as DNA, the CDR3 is TGTGCCAGCAGTGAATTAATTGGCCTGGAGAATTCACCCCTCCACTTT. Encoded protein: CASSELIGLENSPLHF.

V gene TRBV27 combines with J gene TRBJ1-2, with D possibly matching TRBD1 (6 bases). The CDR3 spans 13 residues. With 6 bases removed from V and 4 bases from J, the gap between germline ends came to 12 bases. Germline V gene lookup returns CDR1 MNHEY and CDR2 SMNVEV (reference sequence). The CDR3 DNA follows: TGTGCCAGCAGCCCCAGGGGCGGCTATGGCTACACCTTC. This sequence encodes CASSPRGGYGYTF.

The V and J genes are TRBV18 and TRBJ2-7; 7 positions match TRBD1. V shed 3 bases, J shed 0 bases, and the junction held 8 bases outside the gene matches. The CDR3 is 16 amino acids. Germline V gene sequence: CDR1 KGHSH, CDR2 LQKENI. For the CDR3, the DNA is TGTGCCAGCTCACCCCGGGACAGTGGGAGCTCCTACGAGCAGTACTTC. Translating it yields CASSPRDSGSSYEQYF.

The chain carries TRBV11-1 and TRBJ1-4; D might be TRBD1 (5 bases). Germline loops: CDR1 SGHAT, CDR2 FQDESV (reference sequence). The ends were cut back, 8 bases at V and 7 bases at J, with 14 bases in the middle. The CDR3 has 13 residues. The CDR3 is CASLLGGGEKLFF. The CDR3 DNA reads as TGTGCCAGCTTGTTGGGGGGTGGTGAAAAACTGTTTTTT.

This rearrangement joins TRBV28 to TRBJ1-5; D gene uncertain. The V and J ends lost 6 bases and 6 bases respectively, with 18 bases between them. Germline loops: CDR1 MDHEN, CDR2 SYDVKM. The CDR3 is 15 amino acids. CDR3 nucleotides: TGTGCCAGCAGAACGTCCGGGATTCGGGGTCAGCCCCAGCATTTT. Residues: CASRTSGIRGQPQHF. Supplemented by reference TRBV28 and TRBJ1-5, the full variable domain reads DVKVTQSSRYLVKRTGEKVFLECVQDMDHENMFWYRQDPGLGLRLIYFSYDVKMKEKGDIPEGYSVSREKKERFSLILESASTNQTSMYLCASRTSGIRGQPQHFGDGTRLSIL.

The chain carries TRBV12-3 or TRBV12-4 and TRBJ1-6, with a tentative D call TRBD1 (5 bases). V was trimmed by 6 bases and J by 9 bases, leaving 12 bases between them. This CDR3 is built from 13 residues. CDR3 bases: TGTGCCAGCAGCTCTACGCAGGGTTCACCCCTCCACTTT. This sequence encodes CASSSTQGSPLHF.

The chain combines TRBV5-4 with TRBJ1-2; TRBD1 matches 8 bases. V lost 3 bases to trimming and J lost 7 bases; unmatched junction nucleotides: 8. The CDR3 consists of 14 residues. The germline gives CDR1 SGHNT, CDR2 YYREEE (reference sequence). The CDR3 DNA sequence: TGTGCCAGCAGCTCAGAGACAGGGGACGGTGGCTACACCTTC. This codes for CASSSETGDGGYTF.

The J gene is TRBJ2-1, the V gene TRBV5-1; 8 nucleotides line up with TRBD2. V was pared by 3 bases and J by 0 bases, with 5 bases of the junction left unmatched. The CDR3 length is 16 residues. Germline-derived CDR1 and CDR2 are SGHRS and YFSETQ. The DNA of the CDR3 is TGCGCCAGCAGCTCGGGGGGGACTAGCTCCTACAATGAGCAGTTCTTC. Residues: CASSSGGTSSYNEQFF.

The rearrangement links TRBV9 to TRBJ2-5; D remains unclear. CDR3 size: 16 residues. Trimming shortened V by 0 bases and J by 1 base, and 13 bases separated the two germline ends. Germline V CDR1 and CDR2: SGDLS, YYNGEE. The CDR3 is CASSVGVTSLQETQYF. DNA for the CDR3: TGTGCCAGCAGCGTAGGGGTGACATCACTCCAAGAGACCCAGTACTTC.

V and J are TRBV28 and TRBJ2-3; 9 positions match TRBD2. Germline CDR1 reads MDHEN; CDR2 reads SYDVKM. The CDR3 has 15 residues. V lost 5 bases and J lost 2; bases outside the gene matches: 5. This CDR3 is CASSPLAGDTDTQYF. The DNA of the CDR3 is TGTGCCAGCAGTCCGTTAGCGGGAGACACAGATACGCAGTATTTT.

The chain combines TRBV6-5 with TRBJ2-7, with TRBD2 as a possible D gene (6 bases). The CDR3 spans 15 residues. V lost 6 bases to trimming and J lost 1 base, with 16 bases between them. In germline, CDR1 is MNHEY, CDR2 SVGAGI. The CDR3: CASRTGTFFSYEQYF. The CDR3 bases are TGTGCCAGCAGAACGGGGACTTTCTTTTCCTACGAGCAGTACTTC.

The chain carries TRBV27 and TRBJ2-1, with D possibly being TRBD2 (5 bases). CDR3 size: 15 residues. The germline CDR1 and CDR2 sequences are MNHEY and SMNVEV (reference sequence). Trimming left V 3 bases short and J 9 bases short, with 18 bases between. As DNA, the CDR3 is TGTGCCAGCAGTTTTCTGCGGGCCTCCCTAGGTGAGCAGTTCTTC. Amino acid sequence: CASSFLRASLGEQFF.

The CDR3 DNA is TGTGCCATCAGGACGGAAGGACAAGGCTTTCCTGGAAACACCATATATTTT. Residues: CAIRTEGQGFPGNTIYF. V usage is TRBV10-3 and J usage is TRBJ1-3; D might be TRBD1 (5 bases). CDR1 ENHRY and CDR2 SYGVKD come from the germline V gene. This CDR3 is built from 17 residues. The V and J ends lost 6 bases and 2 bases respectively, with 20 bases between them.